This is a list of T cell receptor beta chains from one sample in a study of T cell changes during pregnancy in multiple sclerosis. Measured with immunoSEQ multiplex PCR; TCRdb has only the in-frame clones, and not every one. Of 75,000 to 80,000 clones in the sample, 85% to 95% were seen once. The sample was peripheral blood, taken after pregnancy. These receptors all come from a female donor in good health, enrolled as a control in a pregnancy study. CDR3s leave out the opening cysteine and the closing phenylalanine or tryptophan.

V	J	CDR3
TRBV30	TRBJ2-1	AWGWGRAGAEQF
TRBV19	TRBJ1-3	ASSITPTARGIGNTIY
TRBV5-6	TRBJ2-7	ASSLFSEQY
TRBV27	TRBJ1-2	ASSGGQGSYGYT
TRBV6-5	TRBJ2-7	ASSYGGRESGYEQY
TRBV2	TRBJ2-3	ASSPSGGLYTQY
TRBV28	TRBJ2-4	ASSFSEGRALAKNIQY
TRBV10-3	TRBJ1-4	AISESSREVEKLF
TRBV10-3	TRBJ2-3	AIGRVGDTQY
TRBV7-9	TRBJ2-2	ASSLSRLNTGELF
TRBV2	TRBJ1-4	ASSVWQDEKLF
TRBV30	TRBJ1-4	AWSGGGPPEKLF
TRBV9	TRBJ1-4	ASSPRTGDSEKLF
TRBV18	TRBJ1-1	ASSPQTGANTEAF
TRBV16	TRBJ1-2	ASSQSGQGRYGYT
TRBV7-3	TRBJ1-1	ASSSTRQGEAF
TRBV6-5	TRBJ1-3	ASSLGQFSGNTIY
TRBV6-1	TRBJ1-5	ASRGTGRQPQH
TRBV28	TRBJ1-2	ASSGPPPDYGYT
TRBV9	TRBJ2-5	ASSVTSTGETQY
TRBV2	TRBJ2-1	ASSEPGREGRGEQF
TRBV18	TRBJ2-2	ASSQRTGRSPGELF
TRBV5-5	TRBJ2-1	ASSLVGGRDFSEQF
TRBV5-1	TRBJ1-1	ASSVQGGHTEAF
TRBV10-1	TRBJ1-3	ASSEAVYPGDSGNTIY
TRBV5-6	TRBJ2-7	ASSFFDRPYEQY
TRBV7-2	TRBJ2-2	ASSLKAVNTGELF
TRBV5-1	TRBJ1-6	ASSLGQGFLYSPLH
TRBV5-1	TRBJ1-1	ASSLTRNTEAF
TRBV19	TRBJ1-1	ASSIWSPTGTEAF
TRBV19	TRBJ1-2	ASSIDSTAPYGYT
TRBV6-5	TRBJ2-1	ASNLAGEVHEQF
TRBV13	TRBJ1-1	ASSLGGSQGGVAF
TRBV7-2	TRBJ2-1	ASRFGQGRGYNEQF
TRBV2	TRBJ2-7	ASSREAGGPYEQY
TRBV19	TRBJ1-5	ASRTGVGGQPQH
TRBV19	TRBJ2-1	ASSIGGNNEQF
TRBV6-6	TRBJ1-1	ASSYGGAATEAF
TRBV6-5	TRBJ1-2	ASSTGTSYT
TRBV4-3	TRBJ1-1	ASSAQENTEAF
TRBV30	TRBJ1-5	AWSPASNQPQH
TRBV7-9	TRBJ2-1	ASSPWTSGGNEQF
TRBV9	TRBJ2-3	ASSVEVIAGVRDTQY
TRBV11-3	TRBJ2-1	ASSQEDREQF